The sequence of this T cell receptor (beta chain) was determined in a study of T cell repertoires in cytomegalovirus infection. This CDR3 spans 12 amino acids. Germline V lookup: CDR1 SEHNR, CDR2 FQNEAQ (reference sequence). Trimming shortened V by 6 bases and J by 2 bases, and 6 bases separated the two germline ends. This clonotype came up many times. No antigen is known for it. TCRdb independently ran MiXCR on the reads; one entry per CDR3 protein. The table records roughly 920,000 distinct CDR3 sequences, around 32% of them present only once. The clonotype was recovered from a human donor in good health (CMV status not recorded). Some clones in this sample may be carry-over from other donors' samples. This chain links TRBV7-9 with TRBJ2-3; no definite D call. The sample consisted of cultured CD8+ T cells from PBMCs, taken from culture after CMV antigen stimulation. The CDR3 region is CASRSFTDTQYF. The CDR3 DNA reads TGTGCCAGCAGATCGTTCACAGATACGCAGTATTTT.